A single sample gave rise to the 4 T cell receptor beta chains below, sequenced in a study of blood T cell repertoires in COVID-19. Repertoires were generated with immunoSEQ multiplex PCR, while TCRdb's copy carries only in-frame clones and drops some. The sample has around 120,000 clones, around 90% seen once. The sequenced sample consisted of peripheral blood. Receptors were obtained from a woman aged 55-70 years with COVID-19, enrolled during active disease.

The chain couples TRBV6-5 to TRBJ1-2; D is perhaps TRBD1 (5 bases). V was clipped by 10 bases and J by 2 bases, with 11 bases between them. The germline CDR1 and CDR2 sequences are MNHEY and SVGAGI. This CDR3 has 12 residues. The CDR3 DNA follows: TGTGCCACCGGCACAGGAAACTATGGCTACACCTTC. Protein: CATGTGNYGYTF.

The rearrangement links TRBV9 to TRBJ1-4; 7 positions agree with TRBD1. Unmatched junction bases numbered 2, after V lost 3 bases and J lost 0 bases. The V gene's germline CDR1 is SGDLS and CDR2 YYNGEE. The length of the CDR3 is 15 residues. CDR3 sequence (DNA): TGTGCCAGCAGCGGCGGGACAGCAACTAATGAAAAACTGTTTTTT. It yields the protein CASSGGTATNEKLFF.

CDR3 bases: TGTGCCAGCAGCTTAGGAGGGAACGATGAAAAACTGTTTTTT. This codes for CASSLGGNDEKLFF. The J gene is TRBJ1-4, the V gene TRBV7-2; D gene unclear. The germline V gene has CDR1 SGHTA and CDR2 FQGNSA. V was trimmed by 1 base and J by 6 bases, leaving 9 bases between them. The CDR3 loop spans 14 amino acids.

The chain has TRBV5-1 and TRBJ2-7, with 8 positions matching TRBD1. With 4 bases clipped from V and 5 bases from J, the junction kept 11 bases outside the gene matches. CDR1 and CDR2 (germline): SGHRS, YFSETQ. CDR3 length: 15 amino acids. In DNA form, the CDR3 reads TGCGCCAGCAGCCTCCTGTGGTCAGGGGGCGACGAGCAGTACTTC. It encodes CASSLLWSGGDEQYF.